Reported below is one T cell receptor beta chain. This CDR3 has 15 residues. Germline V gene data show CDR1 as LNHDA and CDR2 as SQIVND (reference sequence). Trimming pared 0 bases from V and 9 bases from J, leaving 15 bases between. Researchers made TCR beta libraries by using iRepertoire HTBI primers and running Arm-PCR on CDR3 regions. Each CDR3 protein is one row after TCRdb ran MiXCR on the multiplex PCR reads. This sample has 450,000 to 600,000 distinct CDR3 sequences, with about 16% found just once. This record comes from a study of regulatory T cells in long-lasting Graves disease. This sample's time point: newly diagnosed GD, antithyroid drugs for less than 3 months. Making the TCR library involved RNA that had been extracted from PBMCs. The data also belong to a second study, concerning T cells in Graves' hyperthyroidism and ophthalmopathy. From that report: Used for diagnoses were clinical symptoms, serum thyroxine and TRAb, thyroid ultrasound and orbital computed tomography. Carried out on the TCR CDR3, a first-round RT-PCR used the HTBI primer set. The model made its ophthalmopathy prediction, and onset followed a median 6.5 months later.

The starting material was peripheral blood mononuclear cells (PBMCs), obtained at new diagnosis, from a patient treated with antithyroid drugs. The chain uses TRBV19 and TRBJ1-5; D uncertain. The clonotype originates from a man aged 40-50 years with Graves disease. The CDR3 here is CASSIDLSALGPQHF. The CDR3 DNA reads TGTGCCAGTAGTATAGATCTATCCGCACTAGGGCCCCAGCATTTT.